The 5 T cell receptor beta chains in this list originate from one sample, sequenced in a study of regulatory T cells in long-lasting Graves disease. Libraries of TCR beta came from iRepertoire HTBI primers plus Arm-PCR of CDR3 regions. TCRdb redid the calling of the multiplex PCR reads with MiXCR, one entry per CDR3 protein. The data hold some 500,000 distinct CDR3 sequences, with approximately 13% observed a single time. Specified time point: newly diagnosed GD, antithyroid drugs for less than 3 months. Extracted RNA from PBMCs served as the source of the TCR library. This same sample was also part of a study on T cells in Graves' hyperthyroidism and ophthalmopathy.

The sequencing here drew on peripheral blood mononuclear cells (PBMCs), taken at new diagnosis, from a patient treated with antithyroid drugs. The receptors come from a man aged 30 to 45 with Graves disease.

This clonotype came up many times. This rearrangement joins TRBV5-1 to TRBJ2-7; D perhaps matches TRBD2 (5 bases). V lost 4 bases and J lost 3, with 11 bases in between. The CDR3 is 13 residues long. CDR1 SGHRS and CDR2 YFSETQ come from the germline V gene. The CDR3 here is CASSDGGLYEQYF. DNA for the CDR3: TGCGCCAGCAGCGATGGAGGACTCTACGAGCAGTACTTC.

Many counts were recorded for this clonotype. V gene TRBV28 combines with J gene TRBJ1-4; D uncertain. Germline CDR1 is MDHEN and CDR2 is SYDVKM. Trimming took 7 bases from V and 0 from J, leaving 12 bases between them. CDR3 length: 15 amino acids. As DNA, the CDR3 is TGTGCCAGCACCGTCGATTTTGCAACTAATGAAAAACTGTTTTTT. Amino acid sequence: CASTVDFATNEKLFF. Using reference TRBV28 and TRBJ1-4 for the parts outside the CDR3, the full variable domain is DVKVTQSSRYLVKRTGEKVFLECVQDMDHENMFWYRQDPGLGLRLIYFSYDVKMKEKGDIPEGYSVSREKKERFSLILESASTNQTSMYLCASTVDFATNEKLFFGSGTQLSVL.

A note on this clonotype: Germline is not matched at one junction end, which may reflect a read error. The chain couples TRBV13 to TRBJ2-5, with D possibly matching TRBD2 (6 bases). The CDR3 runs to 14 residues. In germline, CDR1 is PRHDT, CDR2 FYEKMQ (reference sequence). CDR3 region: CASSPSTGAETQHF. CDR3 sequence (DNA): TGTGCCAGCAGCCCCTCAACGGGAGCAGAGACCCAGCACTTC. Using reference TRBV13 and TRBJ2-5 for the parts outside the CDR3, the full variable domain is AAGVIQSPRHLIKEKRETATLKCYPIPRHDTVYWYQQGPGQDPQFLISFYEKMQSDKGSIPDRFSAQQFSDYHSELNMSSLELGDSALYFCASSPSTGAETQHFGPGTRLLVL.

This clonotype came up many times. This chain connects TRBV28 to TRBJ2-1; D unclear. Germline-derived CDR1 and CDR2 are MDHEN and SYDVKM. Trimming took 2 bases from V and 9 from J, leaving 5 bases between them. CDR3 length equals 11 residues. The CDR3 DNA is TGTGCCAGCAGTTTAATGGGTGAGCAGTTCTTC. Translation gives CASSLMGEQFF.

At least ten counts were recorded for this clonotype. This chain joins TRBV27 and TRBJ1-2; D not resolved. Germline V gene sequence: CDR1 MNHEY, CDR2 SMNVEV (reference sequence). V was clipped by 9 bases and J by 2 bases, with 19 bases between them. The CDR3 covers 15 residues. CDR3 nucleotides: TGTGCCAGTAGTGGGTGGAAGGCGAACAACTATGGCTACACCTTC. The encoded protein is CASSGWKANNYGYTF.